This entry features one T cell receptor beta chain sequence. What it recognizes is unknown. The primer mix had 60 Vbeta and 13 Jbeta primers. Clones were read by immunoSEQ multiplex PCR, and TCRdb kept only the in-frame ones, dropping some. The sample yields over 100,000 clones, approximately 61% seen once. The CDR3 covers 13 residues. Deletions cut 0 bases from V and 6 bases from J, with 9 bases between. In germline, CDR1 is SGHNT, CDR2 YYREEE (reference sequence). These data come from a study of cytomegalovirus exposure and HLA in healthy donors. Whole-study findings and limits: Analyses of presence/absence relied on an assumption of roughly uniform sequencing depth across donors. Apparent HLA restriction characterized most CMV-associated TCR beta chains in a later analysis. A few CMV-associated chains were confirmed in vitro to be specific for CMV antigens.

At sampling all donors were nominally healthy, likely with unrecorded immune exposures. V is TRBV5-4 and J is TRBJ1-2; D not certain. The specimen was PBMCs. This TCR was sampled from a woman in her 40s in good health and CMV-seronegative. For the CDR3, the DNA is TGTGCCAGCAGCTTGGTTGGTTCTAATGGCTACACCTTC. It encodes CASSLVGSNGYTF.